This T cell receptor beta chain came from a study of T cell repertoires in cytomegalovirus infection. Study details: TCR beta signatures that were public indicated CMV infection and matching HLA type.

The V gene lost 2 bases and the J gene lost 6 bases, with 6 bases spanning the gap. The CDR3 is 12 residues long. Germline V gene lookup returns CDR1 SNHLY and CDR2 FYNNEI. As concerns this clonotype: Its antigen is currently unknown.

MiXCR, applied by TCRdb to the reads, yields one record per CDR3 protein. The sample includes about 450,000 distinct CDR3 sequences, approximately 33% of them seen just once. Findings and caveats of the study: Identification of carriers of CMV plus the relevant HLA was achieved through cumulative public TCR beta family frequency. Dominant in the ex vivo response were TCR beta clonotypes restricted by HLA-C and specific for CMV.

The TCR originated in a human donor in good health (CMV status not recorded). Some clones in this sample may be carry-over from other donors' samples. The sample comprised PBMCs. The chain combines TRBV2 with TRBJ2-3; a possible D gene is TRBD2 (6 bases). The CDR3 sequence: CASSELADTQYF. The CDR3 region has the DNA TGTGCCAGCAGTGAACTAGCGGATACGCAGTATTTT.